The 10 T cell receptor beta chains below all came from one sample that was sequenced in a study of blood T cell repertoires in COVID-19. Clones were sequenced by immunoSEQ multiplex PCR, and TCRdb holds only the in-frame ones, with some missing. The repertoire holds around 40,000 clones, with about 87% as singletons. Sequenced: peripheral blood. These receptors all come from a man aged 40-49 years with COVID-19, enrolled during active disease.

The V gene is TRBV28, the J gene TRBJ2-5, with a tentative D call TRBD2 (5 bases). Germline assignment: CDR1 MDHEN and CDR2 SYDVKM. This CDR3 has 16 amino acids. V was cut by 3 bases and J by 3 bases, with 17 bases left in between. The CDR3 region has the DNA TGTGCCAGCAGTTTTGGTCCGGGGAAAGGCGAAGAGACCCAGTACTTC. Translating it yields CASSFGPGKGEETQYF.

This rearrangement joins TRBV19 to TRBJ2-7, with 8 nucleotides matching TRBD1. The V gene end was trimmed by 3 bases and the J gene end by 4 bases; junction bases not matched to a gene: 5. CDR3 length: 14 amino acids. In germline, CDR1 is LNHDA, CDR2 SQIVND (reference sequence). In DNA, the CDR3 is TGTGCCAGTAGTATGTCGACAGGGGTGTACGAGCAGTACTTC. Translation: CASSMSTGVYEQYF. The variable domain in full, with the rest retrieved from reference TRBV19 and TRBJ2-7, is DGGITQSPKYLFRKEGQNVTLSCEQNLNHDAMYWYRQDPGQGLRLIYYSQIVNDFQKGDIAEGYSVSREKKESFPLTVTSAQKNPTAFYLCASSMSTGVYEQYFGPGTRLTVT.

This rearrangement joins TRBV28 to TRBJ2-7, with 7 bases aligning to TRBD2. Per germline, CDR1 MDHEN and CDR2 SYDVKM. The CDR3 extends over 15 amino acids. Trimming at V came to 1 base and at J to 2 bases, leaving 5 bases not matched to a gene. Here the CDR3 DNA reads TGTGCCAGCAGTTTATCTGCGGGGGTTCCCTACGAGCAGTACTTC. Its translation is CASSLSAGVPYEQYF.

The chain joins TRBV7-8 to TRBJ2-7; 7 bases agree with TRBD2. The V gene's germline CDR1 is SGHVS and CDR2 FQNEAQ. With V trimmed by 0 bases and J by 5 bases, 7 bases remained unmatched. CDR3 length: 15 amino acids. The CDR3 loop reads CASSLARLATHEQYF. CDR3 in DNA: TGTGCCAGCAGCTTAGCCCGACTAGCTACCCACGAGCAGTACTTC.

The chain carries TRBV10-1 and TRBJ2-7; TRBD1 might be the D (6 bases). Germline assignment: CDR1 WNHNN and CDR2 SYGVQD (reference sequence). The V gene lost 3 bases and the J gene lost 2 bases, with 11 bases spanning the gap. The CDR3 spans 14 residues. The DNA for the CDR3 is TGCGCCAGCAGTGACCCAGGGGCCCCCTACGAGCAGTACTTC. Translation gives CASSDPGAPYEQYF.

The V call is TRBV29-1, the J call TRBJ2-2, with 9 bases that match TRBD2. The J segment lost 0 bases and the V segment lost 6 bases, leaving 5 bases of the junction unmatched. Germline V CDR1 and CDR2: SQVTM, ANQGSEA. The CDR3 is made up of 15 amino acids. The CDR3 DNA sequence: TGCAGCGTCTCTAGCGGGGATTCGAACACCGGGGAGCTGTTTTTT. It yields the protein CSVSSGDSNTGELFF.

V usage is TRBV3-1 (or the pseudogene TRBV3-2) and J usage is TRBJ2-2, with TRBD1 as a possible D gene (6 bases). Germline V gene data show CDR1 as LGHDT and CDR2 as YNNKEL (reference sequence). V lost 1 base and J lost 5, with 14 bases in between. The CDR3 sequence is 16 residues long. The CDR3 nucleotides read TGTGCCAGCAGCCAAGTTCGGCTGGGGGCGACCGGGGAGCTGTTTTTT. Its protein product is CASSQVRLGATGELFF.

The chain couples TRBV18 to TRBJ1-4; TRBD1 matches at 8 bases. Looked up from germline, CDR1 is KGHSH and CDR2 is LQKENI. Trimming removed 3 bases from V and 8 bases from J; junction bases left unmatched: 8. The CDR3 extends over 15 amino acids. As DNA, the CDR3 is TGTGCCAGCTCACCGACCCAGGGGGCCCCAGAAAAACTGTTTTTT. Translated: CASSPTQGAPEKLFF.

The chain combines TRBV7-9 with TRBJ1-1, with D possibly TRBD1 on 5 matching bases. V lost 1 base and J 6 bases, leaving 12 bases between the germline ends. The CDR3 is 14 amino acids. Germline CDR1 is SEHNR and CDR2 is FQNEAQ (reference sequence). The CDR3 DNA reads as TGTGCCAGCAGCTTAGATCGGGGGATCGCTGAAGCTTTCTTT. Translation gives CASSLDRGIAEAFF.

This clone showed up just once. The V gene is TRBV7-8, the J gene TRBJ1-1; D possibly corresponds to TRBD1 (6 bases). Trimming shortened V by 1 base and J by 1 base, and 13 bases separated the two germline ends. Germline V gives CDR1 SGHVS, CDR2 FQNEAQ. The CDR3 has 16 amino acids. CDR3 sequence reads: CASSLVGGAKNTEAFF. The CDR3 DNA sequence: TGTGCCAGCAGCTTAGTGGGGGGGGCCAAGAACACTGAAGCTTTCTTT.